A selection of T cell receptor beta chains follows, all from one sample in a study of cytomegalovirus exposure and HLA in healthy donors. The repertoire was sequenced with immunoSEQ multiplex PCR; TCRdb's copy has only in-frame clones and lacks some. The table lists a few hundred thousand clones, approximately 84% of them singletons. Sequencing was done on a sample of PBMCs. All receptors come from a man aged 18 to 35 in good health and CMV-seropositive. Both conserved end residues are part of each CDR3. The D gene is left open where the match is weak.

j_call: TRBJ2-7
d_call: .
v_call: TRBV27
cdr3_nt: TGTGCCAGCAGTCTACTCCCGGGAGTCTCCTACGAGCAGTACTTC
cdr3_aa: CASSLLPGVSYEQYF

j_call: TRBJ1-1
d_call: TRBD1
v_call: TRBV9
cdr3_nt: TGTGCCAGCAGCCTTTCGGGGGGACAGGGTGATACTGAAGCTTTCTTT
cdr3_aa: CASSLSGGQGDTEAFF

j_call: TRBJ2-7
d_call: .
v_call: TRBV5-5
cdr3_nt: TGTGCCAGCACCGACACGCGCTACGAGCAGTACTTC
cdr3_aa: CASTDTRYEQYF

j_call: TRBJ2-1
d_call: .
v_call: TRBV27
cdr3_nt: TGTGCCAGCAGTTTATTACGGAGCGACGAGCAGTTCTTC
cdr3_aa: CASSLLRSDEQFF

j_call: TRBJ2-7
d_call: TRBD2
v_call: TRBV7-2
cdr3_nt: TGTGCCAGCAGCTGGTCGGGACTAGCGGGAGGGTACGAGCAGTACTTC
cdr3_aa: CASSWSGLAGGYEQYF

j_call: TRBJ2-7
d_call: .
v_call: TRBV10-3
cdr3_nt: TGTGCCATCAGTGAGTCGTTAGCGGACTCCTACGAGCAGTACTTC
cdr3_aa: CAISESLADSYEQYF

j_call: TRBJ2-3
d_call: TRBD2
v_call: TRBV7-2
cdr3_nt: TGTGCCAGCAGCCCAACCCTAGCGGGAACGCAGTATTTT
cdr3_aa: CASSPTLAGTQYF

j_call: TRBJ2-1
d_call: TRBD1
v_call: TRBV28
cdr3_nt: TGTGCCAGCAGTTTGAACAGGGGGTTTGTCGATGAGCAGTTCTTC
cdr3_aa: CASSLNRGFVDEQFF

j_call: TRBJ1-2
d_call: .
v_call: TRBV6-1
cdr3_nt: TGTGCCAGCAACAACAGGGTGTCCTACTATGGCTACACCTTC
cdr3_aa: CASNNRVSYYGYTF

j_call: TRBJ2-2
d_call: TRBD1
v_call: TRBV4-2
cdr3_nt: TGTGCCAGCAGCCAAGGGCAGGGGGTGGTCGGGGAGCTGTTTTTT
cdr3_aa: CASSQGQGVVGELFF

j_call: TRBJ2-1
d_call: .
v_call: TRBV10-3
cdr3_nt: TGTGCCATCAGTGACCAACAGGGAGATGAGCAGTTCTTC
cdr3_aa: CAISDQQGDEQFF

j_call: TRBJ2-1
d_call: .
v_call: TRBV4-2
cdr3_nt: TGTGCCAGCAGCCAAGAGTCCCTAGCCGGTCCGGGTGAGCAGTTCTTC
cdr3_aa: CASSQESLAGPGEQFF

j_call: TRBJ2-5
d_call: TRBD2
v_call: TRBV30
cdr3_nt: TGTGCCTGGAGAAGACTAGCGGGAGGTCTCCAAGAGACCCAGTACTTC
cdr3_aa: CAWRRLAGGLQETQYF

j_call: TRBJ2-7
d_call: .
v_call: TRBV2
cdr3_nt: TGTGCCAGCAGTGGGTCAGGGCCTTACGAGCAGTACTTC
cdr3_aa: CASSGSGPYEQYF

j_call: TRBJ1-5
d_call: TRBD1
v_call: TRBV2
cdr3_nt: TGTGCCAGCAGTCGGGACAGGGCAGGTCAGCCCCAGCATTTT
cdr3_aa: CASSRDRAGQPQHF

j_call: TRBJ1-4
d_call: .
v_call: TRBV5-4
cdr3_nt: TGTGCCAGCAGCGACGGGATGCCCAGTTTAGGAGAAAAACTGTTTTTT
cdr3_aa: CASSDGMPSLGEKLFF

j_call: TRBJ1-2
d_call: TRBD1
v_call: TRBV28
cdr3_nt: TGTGCCAGCACCCGTCCCGGGACAGGGGCCCCGCCCGGCTACACCTTC
cdr3_aa: CASTRPGTGAPPGYTF

j_call: TRBJ1-1
d_call: .
v_call: TRBV5-6
cdr3_nt: TGTGCCAGCAGCTTGGCCTCTAACAGGGACACTGAAGCTTTCTTT
cdr3_aa: CASSLASNRDTEAFF